These 19 T cell receptor beta chains were sequenced from one sample in a study of T cell repertoires in cytomegalovirus infection. Each CDR3 protein is one row after TCRdb ran MiXCR on the reads. The data contain over 250,000 distinct CDR3 sequences, approximately 22% of them singletons. These receptors are not linked to any known antigen. The starting material was cultured PBMCs, obtained from culture after CMV antigen stimulation. These receptors all stem from a human donor in good health (CMV status not recorded). Some clones in this sample may be carry-over from other donors' samples.

The chain combines TRBV12-3 or TRBV12-4 with TRBJ2-2; 8 bases agree with TRBD1. V shed 6 bases and J 6 bases; nucleotides not matched to a gene: 6. There are 14 residues in the CDR3. CDR3 region: CASSGQGSPGELFF. In DNA form, the CDR3 reads TGTGCCAGCAGCGGACAGGGTAGTCCCGGGGAGCTGTTTTTT.

The chain recombines TRBV5-4 with TRBJ1-1, with 11 positions matching TRBD1. With V trimmed by 5 bases and J by 0 bases, 3 bases remained unmatched. The germline V gene encodes CDR1 SGHNT and CDR2 YYREEE (reference sequence). The CDR3 is 15 residues long. The CDR3 coding sequence is TGTGCCAGCAGGTGGGACAGGGGGGTGAACACTGAAGCTTTCTTT. This gives the protein CASRWDRGVNTEAFF.

This clonotype came up a few times. The rearrangement links TRBV5-1 to TRBJ2-1; weak D call: TRBD2 (6 bases). CDR1 and CDR2 (germline): SGHRS, YFSETQ. The CDR3 is made up of 16 amino acids. Trimming took off 4 bases at V and 0 bases at J, with 14 bases between the two ends. This CDR3 is CASSVDYLSSYNEQFF. In DNA form, the CDR3 reads TGCGCCAGCAGCGTGGACTACCTGAGCTCCTACAATGAGCAGTTCTTC.

This chain connects TRBV7-8 to TRBJ1-5; D may be TRBD1 (5 bases). Between the trimmed V and J ends, which lost 3 bases and 6 bases, there was a span of 12 bases. The CDR3 length is 14 residues. Germline V gene lookup returns CDR1 SGHVS and CDR2 FQNEAQ. CDR3 DNA: TGTGCCAGCAGCTTTGCGGGGGGTGGTCAGCCCCAGCATTTT. It specifies CASSFAGGGQPQHF.

The table lists this clonotype with many counts. This chain connects TRBV9 to TRBJ2-3; the D gene is possibly TRBD2 (6 bases). CDR3 length: 16 amino acids. The V end was cut by 3 bases, the J end by 3 bases, with 17 bases between. Looked up from germline, CDR1 is SGDLS and CDR2 is YYNGEE. CDR3 DNA sequence: TGTGCCAGCAGCGAGTCGATTAGCGGACCAACAGATACGCAGTATTTT. This encodes CASSESISGPTDTQYF.

Many counts were recorded for this clonotype. The genes are TRBV4-2 and TRBJ2-5, with 8 bases that match TRBD2. V dropped 0 bases and J dropped 7; count of bases not matched to a gene: 4. The CDR3 runs 14 residues. Germline V gene data show CDR1 as LGHNA and CDR2 as YNFKEQ. The CDR3 spells CASSQEYGLATQYF. CDR3 DNA sequence: TGTGCCAGCAGCCAAGAATACGGACTAGCGACCCAGTACTTC.

This clonotype came up a few times. The chain joins TRBV28 to TRBJ2-6; 7 nucleotides agree with TRBD2. Per the germline V gene, CDR1 is MDHEN and CDR2 is SYDVKM. J gave up 0 bases and V 8 bases, and 7 bases lay outside the gene matches. The CDR3 is 16 residues long. CDR3 DNA: TGTGCCAGCGGGGAGGGAGAGAGCTCTGGGGCCAACGTCCTGACTTTC. Its protein is CASGEGESSGANVLTF.

This clonotype showed up just a few times. CDR3 sequence: CASSPATGLNNSPLHF. CDR3 nucleotide sequence: TGTGCCAGCAGTCCTGCGACAGGTCTTAATAATTCACCCCTCCACTTT. V usage is TRBV28 and J usage is TRBJ1-6; tentative D call: TRBD1 (6 bases). V shed 5 bases and J shed 5 bases, with 16 bases lying between them. Germline loops: CDR1 MDHEN, CDR2 SYDVKM. CDR3 length equals 16 residues. Looking up the rest from reference TRBV28 and TRBJ1-6 gives the full variable domain: DVKVTQSSRYLVKRTGEKVFLECVQDMDHENMFWYRQDPGLGLRLIYFSYDVKMKEKGDIPEGYSVSREKKERFSLILESASTNQTSMYLCASSPATGLNNSPLHFGNGTRLTVT.

The rearrangement links TRBV20-1 to TRBJ2-7, with D perhaps matching TRBD1 or TRBD2 (5 bases each). CDR1 is DFQATT, CDR2 SNEGSKA, per germline (reference sequence). This CDR3 spans 12 amino acids. Trimming took off 6 bases at V and 7 bases at J, with 16 bases between the two ends. CDR3 bases: TGCAGTGCGGGGGAGACTCTTGGGGAGCAGTACTTC. Protein sequence: CSAGETLGEQYF.

This clonotype showed up just a few times. This chain joins TRBV4-1 and TRBJ1-2; the match to TRBD1 covers 7 bases. Germline CDR1 reads MGHRA; CDR2 reads YSYEKL. The length of the CDR3 is 15 residues. V trimming: 0 bases; J trimming: 4 bases; junction bases outside the gene matches: 5. CDR3 sequence (DNA): TGCGCCAGCAGCCAAGACTTGGGACAGACCTATGGCTACACCTTC. Encoded protein: CASSQDLGQTYGYTF.

This clonotype has a count of ten or more. V and J are TRBV7-2 and TRBJ2-2; 7 nucleotides line up with TRBD1. CDR1 is SGHTA, CDR2 FQGNSA, per germline. This CDR3 contains 15 residues. V was clipped by 5 bases and J by 5 bases; unmatched bases: 8. The CDR3 protein is CASSQGVGPTGELFF. CDR3 sequence (DNA): TGTGCCAGCAGCCAGGGGGTAGGACCGACCGGGGAGCTGTTTTTT.

The sample holds many counts of this clonotype. The chain employs TRBV7-9 and TRBJ2-7, with 7 nucleotides matching TRBD1. V gave up 5 bases and J gave up 2 bases; unmatched junction bases: 6. This CDR3 is built from 14 residues. CDR1 and CDR2 from the germline V gene are SEHNR and FQNEAQ (reference sequence). CDR3 in amino acids: CASSRQGFPYEQYF. The DNA for the CDR3 is TGTGCCAGCAGCCGACAGGGTTTCCCCTACGAGCAGTACTTC.

This clonotype was picked up a small number of times. The gene calls are TRBV30 and TRBJ1-5; no reliable D call. Trimming removed 3 bases from V and 3 bases from J, with 12 bases in between. CDR3 length: 14 amino acids. Germline V CDR1 and CDR2: GTSNPN, SVGIG (reference sequence). The DNA for the CDR3 is TGTGCCTGGAGCCAAGGTTCCCTCAATCAGCCCCAGCATTTT. Protein product: CAWSQGSLNQPQHF.

The V gene is TRBV6-2 or TRBV6-3, the J gene TRBJ2-3, with 11 bases that match TRBD2. Losses at the gene ends were 2 bases for V and 0 bases for J; bases not matched to a gene: 7. CDR3 size: 18 residues. In germline, CDR1 is MNHEY, CDR2 SVGEGT. This CDR3 is CASSYGTSGKLSTDTQYF. Written as DNA, the CDR3 is TGTGCCAGCAGTTACGGGACTAGCGGAAAACTCAGCACAGATACGCAGTATTTT.

This clonotype was observed a few times. The V gene is TRBV15, the J gene TRBJ2-7, with D possibly being TRBD1 (6 bases). The germline gives CDR1 LNHNV, CDR2 YYDKDF (reference sequence). This CDR3 region has 16 residues. Trimming removed 4 bases at V and 0 bases at J, with 16 bases between. The CDR3 DNA reads TGTGCCACCAGCACCTACAGGGATCGGATCTCCTACGAGCAGTACTTC. Translating gives CATSTYRDRISYEQYF.

This clonotype was counted a few times. J is TRBJ2-2 and V is TRBV7-6; D not resolved. Trimming removed 1 base from V and 5 bases from J, with 5 bases in between. Germline CDR1 is SGHVS and CDR2 is FNYEAQ. CDR3 length: 13 amino acids. The CDR3 DNA reads TGTGCCAGCAGCTTAGGACGGACCGGGGAGCTGTTTTTT. Its protein product is CASSLGRTGELFF.

This chain joins TRBV4-2 and TRBJ2-3; 7 bases are shared with TRBD2. Per the germline V gene, CDR1 is LGHNA and CDR2 is YNFKEQ. Trimming at V came to 3 bases and at J to 5 bases, leaving 11 bases not matched to a gene. The CDR3 consists of 16 residues. The CDR3 DNA is TGTGCCAGCAGCCAGATCCTTAGCGGGTTCAAAGATACGCAGTATTTT. Translation: CASSQILSGFKDTQYF.

This chain uses TRBV6-2 or TRBV6-3 with TRBJ2-4; a weak D match, TRBD2 (5 bases). Germline CDR1 reads MNHEY; CDR2 reads SVGEGT. V lost 5 bases, J lost 4 bases, and 21 bases lay in between. CDR3 length: 17 residues. The CDR3 loop reads CASSQREFRLDKNIQYF. Written as DNA, the CDR3 is TGTGCCAGCAGTCAAAGGGAGTTTCGGCTGGATAAAAACATTCAGTACTTC.

The chain joins TRBV20-1 to TRBJ1-5, with D unclear. Trimming shortened V by 4 bases and J by 2 bases, and 9 bases separated the two germline ends. This CDR3 has 13 residues. Germline V gene data show CDR1 as DFQATT and CDR2 as SNEGSKA (reference sequence). CDR3 sequence reads: CSANGQGNQPQHF. The DNA for the CDR3 is TGCAGTGCTAACGGGCAGGGCAATCAGCCCCAGCATTTT.